The 19 T cell receptor beta chains given below trace back to one sample, sequenced in a study of T cells in narcolepsy (dated by TCRdb to 2017 to 2018). Library generation was performed with the immunoSEQ multiplex PCR assay. Entries here come from immuneACCESS through TCRdb and include only in-frame sequences with V and J called. Some clones fail to appear in such tables; in the studies checked, an unresolved V gene covers under half of the shortfall, and the cause of the remainder is unknown. For this sample the table gives some 20,000 clones, of which less than 90% were detected only once. The ten largest clones capture around 1.6% of the sample. Sequenced: memory (CD45RA-) CD4+ T cells from blood. Interpreted using the paper, the cell subset or site label stands for: memory T cells sorted ex vivo from peripheral blood. These receptors all stem from a human donor in good health.

In this sample, this clone turned up once. This chain joins TRBV6-5 and TRBJ2-1; D possibly corresponds to TRBD1 (5 bases). V was cut by 2 bases and J by 6 bases, with 17 bases left in between. This CDR3 is 16 amino acids long. Germline loops: CDR1 MNHEY, CDR2 SVGAGI. CDR3 DNA: TGTGCCAGCAGTTACCCCGCGGACACTGGTTTCAATGAGCAGTTCTTC. Translated: CASSYPADTGFNEQFF.

The V and J genes are TRBV7-9 and TRBJ1-1; 8 bases match TRBD1. V gave up 4 bases and J gave up 11 bases; unmatched junction bases: 6. The CDR3 is 12 amino acids. Germline V CDR1 and CDR2: SEHNR, FQNEAQ (reference sequence). The CDR3 reads CASSSQGALAFF. The CDR3 DNA follows: TGTGCCAGCAGCTCCCAGGGGGCGCTGGCTTTCTTT.

The gene calls are TRBV9 and TRBJ2-7; 7 bases agree with TRBD1. The CDR3 length is 15 residues. The ends lost 0 bases at V and 7 bases at J; junction bases unmatched: 10. CDR1 and CDR2 from the germline V gene are SGDLS and YYNGEE. CDR3: CASSVAGTADGEQYF. The CDR3 region has the DNA TGTGCCAGCAGCGTAGCCGGGACAGCCGACGGGGAGCAGTACTTC.

V and J are TRBV30 and TRBJ2-3; no definite D call. The germline gives CDR1 GTSNPN, CDR2 SVGIG (reference sequence). The V end lost 0 bases, the J end lost 3 bases, and 10 bases lay between the germline ends. The length of the CDR3 is 14 residues. DNA for the CDR3: TGTGCCTGGAGTGTACGAGCGCGAACAGATACGCAGTATTTT. It is translated as CAWSVRARTDTQYF. The variable domain in full, completed from reference TRBV30 and TRBJ2-3, reads SQTIHQWPATLVQPVGSPLSLECTVEGTSNPNLYWYRQAAGRGLQLLFYSVGIGQISSEVPQNLSASRPQDRQFILSSKKLLLSDSGFYLCAWSVRARTDTQYFGPGTRLTVL.

The chain links TRBV7-2 to TRBJ2-7; D remains ambiguous. The germline V gene encodes CDR1 SGHTA and CDR2 FQGNSA. The CDR3 has 12 amino acids. Trimming pared 2 bases from V and 4 bases from J, leaving 6 bases between. The DNA for the CDR3 is TGTGCCAGCAGCTTATCCGTTTACGAGCAGTACTTC. Residues: CASSLSVYEQYF.

The genes are TRBV5-1 and TRBJ1-3, with D unclear. Between the trimmed V and J ends, which lost 0 bases and 0 bases, there was a span of 13 bases. The CDR3 has 17 amino acids. Per the germline V gene, CDR1 is SGHRS and CDR2 is YFSETQ. In DNA, the CDR3 is TGCGCCAGCAGCTTGGCCCTCCGGGGAAGCTCTGGAAACACCATATATTTT. Encoded protein: CASSLALRGSSGNTIYF. Together with reference TRBV5-1 and TRBJ1-3, the CDR3 gives the full variable domain: KAGVTQTPRYLIKTRGQQVTLSCSPISGHRSVSWYQQTPGQGLQFLFEYFSETQRNKGNFPGRFSGRQFSNSRSEMNVSTLELGDSALYLCASSLALRGSSGNTIYFGEGSWLTVV.

The rearrangement links TRBV4-2 to TRBJ2-2; D ambiguous. V lost 4 bases and J 5 bases, leaving 20 bases between the germline ends. The V gene's germline CDR1 is LGHNA and CDR2 YNFKEQ. This CDR3 comprises 17 residues. The CDR3: CASSPRSLLSRTGELFF. The CDR3 DNA sequence: TGTGCCAGCAGCCCGAGATCACTACTCTCGAGAACCGGGGAGCTGTTTTTT.

The chain has TRBV30 and TRBJ2-7; tentatively, D is TRBD1 (6 bases). The CDR3 covers 13 residues. V was pared by 0 bases and J by 10 bases, with 16 bases between. Germline CDR1 and CDR2: GTSNPN and SVGIG (reference sequence). CDR3 sequence reads: CAWSVALGTPQYF. In DNA form, the CDR3 reads TGTGCCTGGAGTGTAGCATTGGGGACACCACAGTACTTC.

This clone was counted a single time. The CDR3 DNA is TGCGCCAGCAGCCAAGAGGTGTACGAGACCCAGTACTTC. It is translated as CASSQEVYETQYF. The V gene is TRBV4-3, the J gene TRBJ2-5; no firm D call. There are 13 residues in the CDR3. Germline CDR1 LGHNA, CDR2 YSLEER. The V gene lost 0 bases and the J gene lost 5 bases, with 7 bases spanning the gap.

The CDR3 region is CASKVPGGSYNEQFF. In DNA, the CDR3 is TGTGCCAGCAAGGTTCCGGGGGGGTCATACAATGAGCAGTTCTTC. The V gene is TRBV2, the J gene TRBJ2-1; the match to TRBD2 covers 8 bases. This CDR3 contains 15 residues. J lost 4 bases, V lost 7 bases, and 9 bases had no gene match. CDR1 and CDR2 from the germline V gene are SNHLY and FYNNEI.

This clone was seen only once. This chain connects TRBV19 to TRBJ2-1; D possibly corresponds to TRBD2 (5 bases). Trimming pared 8 bases from V and 0 bases from J, leaving 11 bases between. Germline V CDR1 and CDR2: LNHDA, SQIVND (reference sequence). The CDR3 loop spans 14 amino acids. This chain's CDR3 is CASHEGSSYNEQFF. The CDR3 DNA reads TGTGCCAGTCATGAGGGCAGCTCCTACAATGAGCAGTTCTTC.

The CDR3 spells CASSLEGENTEAFF. The CDR3, as DNA: TGTGCCAGCAGCTTGGAAGGGGAAAACACTGAAGCTTTCTTT. This chain uses TRBV5-5 with TRBJ1-1; D perhaps matches TRBD1 (5 bases). This CDR3 has 14 amino acids. CDR1 and CDR2 (germline): SGHKS, YYEKEE (reference sequence). The V gene lost 0 bases and the J gene lost 2 bases, with 8 bases spanning the gap.

V usage is TRBV19 and J usage is TRBJ2-6; D tentatively reads TRBD1 or TRBD2 (5 bases each). V was pared by 1 base and J by 6 bases, with 10 bases between. Germline CDR1 and CDR2: LNHDA and SQIVND (reference sequence). This CDR3 is built from 15 residues. The CDR3 coding sequence is TGTGCCAGTAGTATAGCGGGGCATGAGGCCAACGTCCTGACTTTC. Its translation is CASSIAGHEANVLTF.

The chain carries TRBV5-8 and TRBJ2-4; possible D gene TRBD1, 5 bases. Looked up from germline, CDR1 is SGHTS and CDR2 is YDEGEE. Deletions cut 4 bases from V and 1 base from J, with 15 bases between. The CDR3 runs to 16 residues. CDR3 DNA: TGTGCCAGCAGCCCCGGACGGACAAGGGCCAAAAACATTCAGTACTTC. Translation gives CASSPGRTRAKNIQYF. The full variable domain, rest sourced from reference TRBV5-8 and TRBJ2-4, is EAGVTQSPTHLIKTRGQQATLRCSPISGHTSVYWYQQALGLGLQFLLWYDEGEERNRGNFPPRFSGRQFPNYSSELNVNALELEDSALYLCASSPGRTRAKNIQYFGAGTRLSVL.

This chain links TRBV27 with TRBJ1-3; possible D gene TRBD1, 5 bases. Per the germline V gene, CDR1 is MNHEY and CDR2 is SMNVEV (reference sequence). V dropped 4 bases and J dropped 0 bases, with 16 bases sitting between them. The CDR3 consists of 17 residues. The CDR3 here is CASSSRELDLSGNTIYF. Written as DNA, the CDR3 is TGTGCCAGCAGTTCCAGGGAGTTGGATCTCTCTGGAAACACCATATATTTT.

This clone qualifies as medium-sized. The V gene is TRBV10-3, the J gene TRBJ1-4; D not certain. The CDR3 consists of 13 residues. Trimming removed 10 bases at V and 4 bases at J, with 13 bases between. Germline-derived CDR1 and CDR2 are ENHRY and SYGVKD. CDR3 region: CATARSNNEKLFF. The CDR3 DNA sequence: TGTGCCACCGCCCGGAGTAATAATGAAAAACTGTTTTTT.

This chain links TRBV2 with TRBJ1-3, with TRBD1 as a possible D gene (5 bases). V lost 5 bases and J lost 1, with 12 bases in between. This CDR3 contains 15 residues. Germline V lookup: CDR1 SNHLY, CDR2 FYNNEI. The CDR3 DNA reads TGTGCCAGCAGTCAGATAGGGGTATCTGGAAACACCATATATTTT. Translated: CASSQIGVSGNTIYF. The complete variable domain, with remaining parts taken from reference TRBV2 and TRBJ1-3, reads EPEVTQTPSHQVTQMGQEVILRCVPISNHLYFYWYRQILGQKVEFLVSFYNNEISEKSEIFDDQFSVERPDGSNFTLKIRSTKLEDSAMYFCASSQIGVSGNTIYFGEGSWLTVV.

The genes are TRBV10-3 and TRBJ2-1, with D maybe TRBD1 (6 bases). This CDR3 contains 15 residues. Germline values: CDR1 ENHRY, CDR2 SYGVKD. V lost 1 base to trimming and J lost 6 bases, with 13 bases between them. CDR3 DNA sequence: TGTGCCATCAGTGAGTGGGGACAAACCTCCAATGAGCAGTTCTTC. This encodes CAISEWGQTSNEQFF.

V gene TRBV6-4 combines with J gene TRBJ2-1; D is ambiguous. The germline CDR1 and CDR2 sequences are MRHNA and SNTAGT. The V gene lost 0 bases and the J gene lost 5 bases, with 2 bases spanning the gap. The CDR3 extends over 12 amino acids. CDR3 loop: CASSDSNNEQFF. DNA of the CDR3: TGTGCCAGCAGTGACTCGAACAATGAGCAGTTCTTC.